This T cell receptor beta chain is drawn from a study of T-cell reconstitution after alpha-beta-depleted transplantation in children. Unique molecular identifiers were used to barcode this TCRbeta library. TCRdb analysed the PCR reads with MiXCR anew, one entry per CDR3 protein. Of some 490,000 distinct CDR3 sequences in the sample, 12% were seen once. In this sample, this clonotype turned up a few times. The TCR originated in a human donor who donated a stem cell graft to a child with combined immunodeficiency. The sample consisted of PBMCs from the stem cell graft donor, taken from the stem cell graft.

DNA of the CDR3: TGTGCCAGCAGCACCGGACCGGGTCATTTAAACACTGAAGCTTTCTTT. This sequence encodes CASSTGPGHLNTEAFF. V is TRBV7-2 and J is TRBJ1-1, with D uncertain. Germline CDR1 SGHTA, CDR2 FQGNSA. This CDR3 spans 16 amino acids. V was trimmed by 5 bases and J by 2 bases, leaving 18 bases between them.